This TCR beta chain was recovered during a study of response to subunit inactivated influenza vaccine. Each CDR3 protein is one row after TCRdb ran MiXCR on the RT-PCR reads. This sample has about 800,000 distinct CDR3 sequences, with roughly 20% found just once. About this clonotype itself: What it recognizes is unknown.

Findings and limits, study-wide: The authors suggested that few new T cells are recruited per seasonal influenza vaccination.

This TCR came from a man in his fifties who received an inactivated influenza vaccine. The sample consisted of PBMCs from blood, taken more than 4 days after vaccination.

In DNA, the CDR3 is TGTGCCAGCAGCGGTGACGCGGCCCAAGGGGTGCAGTATTTT. The encoded protein is CASSGDAAQGVQYF. The rearrangement links TRBV7-9 to TRBJ2-3; D is perhaps TRBD1 (5 bases). The CDR3 totals 14 residues. Germline V CDR1 and CDR2: SEHNR, FQNEAQ (reference sequence). Trimming took off 5 bases at V and 11 bases at J, with 20 bases between the two ends.